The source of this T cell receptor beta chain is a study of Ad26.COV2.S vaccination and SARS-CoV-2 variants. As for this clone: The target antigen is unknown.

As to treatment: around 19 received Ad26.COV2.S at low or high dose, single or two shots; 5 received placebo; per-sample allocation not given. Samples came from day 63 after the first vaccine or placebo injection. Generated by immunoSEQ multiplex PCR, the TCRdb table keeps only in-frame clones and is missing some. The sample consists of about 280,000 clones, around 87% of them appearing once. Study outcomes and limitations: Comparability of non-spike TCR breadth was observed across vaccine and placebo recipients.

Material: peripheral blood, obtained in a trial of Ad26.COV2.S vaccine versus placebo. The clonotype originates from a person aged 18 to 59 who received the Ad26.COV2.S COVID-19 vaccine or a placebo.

CDR3 in DNA: TGTGCCAGCAGTTTTGACAGGAGCTACGAGCAGTACTTC. Translating gives CASSFDRSYEQYF. This chain connects TRBV12-3 or TRBV12-4 to TRBJ2-7; tentative D call: TRBD1 (6 bases). The CDR3 is 13 amino acids. V was cut by 3 bases and J by 3 bases, with 9 bases left in between.